This TCR beta chain was documented in a study of siplizumab effects on memory and regulatory T cells. Study-level results: Proliferating Tregs in siplizumab cultures were never verified as suppressive. Neither a naive nor a memory phenotype was assignable to roughly 75-96% of proliferating CD4+ or CD8+ clones.

The repertoire was sequenced with immunoSEQ multiplex PCR; TCRdb's copy has only in-frame clones and lacks some. Of some 110,000 clones in the sample, about 92% were seen once. V was clipped by 5 bases and J by 2 bases, with 8 bases between them. Germline V gives CDR1 SEHNR, CDR2 FQNEAQ (reference sequence). The length of the CDR3 is 13 residues. On this clone itself: The antigen is unknown.

The specimen was CD4+ T cells sorted from blood. The sequence came from a human donor in good health. V gene TRBV7-9 combines with J gene TRBJ2-3, with D uncertain. The CDR3 bases are TGTGCCAGCAGCCGAGAGCCCACAGATACGCAGTATTTT. Translating gives CASSREPTDTQYF.